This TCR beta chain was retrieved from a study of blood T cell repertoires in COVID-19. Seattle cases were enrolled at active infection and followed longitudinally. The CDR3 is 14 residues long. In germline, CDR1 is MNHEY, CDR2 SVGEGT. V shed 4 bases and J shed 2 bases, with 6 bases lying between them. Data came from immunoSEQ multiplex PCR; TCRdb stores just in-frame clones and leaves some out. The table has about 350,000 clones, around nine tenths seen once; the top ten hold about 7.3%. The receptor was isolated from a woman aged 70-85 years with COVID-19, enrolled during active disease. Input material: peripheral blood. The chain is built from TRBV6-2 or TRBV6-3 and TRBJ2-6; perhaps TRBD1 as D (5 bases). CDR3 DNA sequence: TGTGCCAGCAGTTGGGGCACTGGGGCCAACGTCCTGACTTTC. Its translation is CASSWGTGANVLTF.